The T cell receptor (beta chain) described here comes from a study of blood T cell repertoires in COVID-19. Overall study: Samples representing acute and convalescent COVID-19 were sourced from the United States, Italy and Spain.

In germline, CDR1 is LGHDT, CDR2 YNNKEL (reference sequence). V shed 1 base and J 3 bases; nucleotides not matched to a gene: 2. The CDR3 runs 15 residues. This table comes from immunoSEQ multiplex PCR, and its TCRdb copy is limited to in-frame clones, with some not included. Of some 83,000 clones in the sample, approximately 80% were seen once. The sequencing input was peripheral blood. The V call is TRBV3-1 (or the pseudogene TRBV3-2), the J call TRBJ1-2; 10 bases are shared with TRBD1. This clonotype originated in a man aged 80 or over with acute or convalescent COVID-19. CDR3 bases: TGTGCCAGCAGCCAAGTGGGACAGGGGTACTATGGCTACACCTTC. Translated: CASSQVGQGYYGYTF.